This T cell receptor beta chain was observed in a study of T cell repertoires in cytomegalovirus infection (dated by TCRdb to the late 2010s). Study-wide context: Recently identified HLA-C-restricted CMV epitopes, whose presentation resists viral immunomodulation, were targeted by peptide stimulations together with well-studied HLA-B-restricted epitopes. Because public TCR beta signatures pointed to carriage of CMV infection together with the matching HLA type, the HLA type of each donor mattered for the analysis.

The sequencer was an Illumina HiSeq 1500. TCRdb's own reprocessing of the public reads used fastp at Q25 and MiXCR and kept productive beta chains. Rows matching on CDR3 protein sequence are summarized as one entry with the most common DNA and genes. The sample table shows about 890,000 distinct CDR3 sequences, and roughly a third are seen once. Roughly 12% of the sample lies in the top ten. Remarks on this clonotype: This receptor's antigen is unknown. Base qualities are missing; no much larger clone stands one base away.

General conclusions and limits of the study: In both this cohort and an independent cohort of a few hundred donors, the cumulative frequency of public TCR beta family members distinguished carriers of CMV infection plus the relevant HLA type. The ex vivo response was dominated by HLA-C-restricted CMV-specific TCR beta clonotypes, which also provided the single most frequent clonotype in two of eight donors.

In the germline V gene, CDR1 corresponds to MGHRA and CDR2 to YSYEKL. The CDR3 measures 15 amino acids from cysteine to phenylalanine. Left in the record is the CDR3 DNA by itself, 45 bases read in frame from the first base. V and J are truncated by 4 bases and 4 bases respectively, leaving an intervening sequence of 15 bases. According to the study, the label for this sample's treatment or condition signals: in vitro stimulation with specific CMV peptide epitopes to enrich CMV-specific T cells. The sequence was obtained from a human donor in good health (CMV status not recorded). Some clones in this sample may be carry-over from other donors' samples. The sequence links TRBV4-1 to TRBJ2-3; the D region possibly corresponds to TRBD2 (5 bases align). The sequences come from cultured CD8+ T cells from PBMCs, collected from culture after CMV antigen stimulation. The CDR3 region: CASSPPGLGADTQYF. The bases are TGCGCCAGCAGCCCCCCGGGCCTCGGGGCAGATACGCAGTATTTT.